What follows are 27 T cell receptor beta chains derived from one specimen sequenced in a study of T cell responses to AZD1222 COVID-19 vaccine. Libraries were prepared by immunoSEQ multiplex PCR; TCRdb keeps only in-frame clonotypes and omits some of them. The sample shows approximately 100,000 clones, about 85% of them seen only once. The sequences come from peripheral blood, collected 28 days after the second AZD1222 dose. The receptors were sampled from an adult who received the AZD1222 COVID-19 vaccine.

This sequence joins TRBV7-2 and TRBJ1-1, with D tentatively TRBD1 (6 bases). The ends were cut back, 2 bases at V and 4 bases at J, with 8 bases in the middle. CDR3 length equals 13 residues. The germline gives CDR1 SGHTA, CDR2 FQGNSA. As DNA, the CDR3 is TGTGCCAGCAGCTTAAGGGGGGGCACTGAAGCTTTCTTT. Translating it yields CASSLRGGTEAFF.

This clone has only one observation. DNA of the CDR3: TGCAGTGCTAGAGCTTCGTATTCCCAGTACTTC. This encodes CSARASYSQYF. V gene TRBV20-1 combines with J gene TRBJ2-5; D not certain. Germline-derived CDR1 and CDR2 are DFQATT and SNEGSKA (reference sequence). This CDR3 region has 11 residues. Trimming took 1 base from V and 9 from J, leaving 9 bases between them.

V and J are TRBV28 and TRBJ1-2; D uncertain. Trimming took off 3 bases at V and 2 bases at J, with 7 bases between the two ends. The CDR3 totals 13 residues. Per germline, CDR1 MDHEN and CDR2 SYDVKM. DNA of the CDR3: TGTGCCAGCAGTTTTGCGCGGAACTATGGCTACACCTTC. Residues: CASSFARNYGYTF.

The rearrangement joins TRBV2 to TRBJ1-5; a possible D gene is TRBD1 (5 bases). Germline V lookup: CDR1 SNHLY, CDR2 FYNNEI. Trimming pared 2 bases from V and 0 bases from J, leaving 8 bases between. The CDR3 has 15 residues. The CDR3 spells CASSEKTASNQPQHF. The CDR3 nucleotides read TGTGCCAGCAGTGAAAAGACAGCTAGCAATCAGCCCCAGCATTTT.

The gene calls are TRBV4-3 and TRBJ2-7; 8 bases align to TRBD2. The J segment lost 6 bases and the V segment lost 1 base, leaving 5 bases of the junction unmatched. Per germline, CDR1 LGHNA and CDR2 YSLEER. CDR3 length: 14 amino acids. The chain's CDR3 is CASSQATSVGEQYF. CDR3 DNA: TGCGCCAGCAGCCAAGCGACTAGCGTCGGCGAGCAGTACTTC.

This CDR3 reads CASSAGNPPSTDTQYF. As DNA, the CDR3 is TGTGCCAGTAGTGCCGGAAACCCTCCTAGCACAGATACGCAGTATTTT. The chain has TRBV19 and TRBJ2-3; D not resolved. This CDR3 is 16 amino acids long. In germline, CDR1 is LNHDA, CDR2 SQIVND (reference sequence). Trimming removed 5 bases from V and 0 bases from J, with 15 bases in between.

The CDR3, as DNA: TGCGCCAGCAGCATTGGGACAGGGAACACCGGGGAGCTGTTTTTT. It is translated as CASSIGTGNTGELFF. This rearrangement joins TRBV4-1 to TRBJ2-2; 8 bases are a match to TRBD1. Per the germline V gene, CDR1 is MGHRA and CDR2 is YSYEKL. Trimming at V came to 5 bases and at J to 1 base, leaving 3 bases not matched to a gene. There are 15 residues in the CDR3.

The chain is built from TRBV12-5 and TRBJ2-1; D gene ambiguous. CDR3 size: 14 residues. CDR1 and CDR2 from the germline V gene are LGHNT and FRNRAP. The V and J ends lost 7 bases and 10 bases respectively, with 20 bases between them. CDR3 in amino acids: CASAFEVGPREQFF. The CDR3 nucleotides read TGTGCTAGTGCTTTTGAAGTGGGCCCTCGGGAGCAGTTCTTC.

In DNA, the CDR3 is TGCGCCAGCAGCGTTAGCGGGAGTGTGGACAATGAGCAGTTCTTC. It is translated as CASSVSGSVDNEQFF. The V gene is TRBV5-1, the J gene TRBJ2-1, with TRBD2 matching over 9 bases. The CDR3 spans 15 residues. With V trimmed by 4 bases and J by 5 bases, 7 bases remained unmatched. Looked up from germline, CDR1 is SGHRS and CDR2 is YFSETQ.

The rearrangement uses TRBV9 and TRBJ1-1; D gene uncertain. Trimming shortened V by 0 bases and J by 0 bases, and 9 bases separated the two germline ends. The CDR3 loop spans 15 amino acids. The germline V gene has CDR1 SGDLS and CDR2 YYNGEE. CDR3 in DNA: TGTGCCAGCAGCGTAGAAAGCCTCATGAACACTGAAGCTTTCTTT. It yields the protein CASSVESLMNTEAFF.

To note about this clone: One junction end does not reproduce the germline sequence, and a read error may be involved. V usage is TRBV28 and J usage is TRBJ1-6; perhaps TRBD1 as D (6 bases). CDR3 length: 12 residues. Germline values: CDR1 MDHEN, CDR2 SYDVKM. CDR3 sequence: CASIGGASPLHF. The DNA for the CDR3 is TGTGCAAGCATAGGGGGGGCTTCACCCCTCCACTTT. The full variable domain, its missing parts supplied by reference TRBV28 and TRBJ1-6, is DVKVTQSSRYLVKRTGEKVFLECVQDMDHENMFWYRQDPGLGLRLIYFSYDVKMKEKGDIPEGYSVSREKKERFSLILESASTNQTSMYLCASIGGASPLHFGNGTRLTVT.

The rearrangement links TRBV6-5 to TRBJ2-1; 11 bases fit TRBD1. Germline V gives CDR1 MNHEY, CDR2 SVGAGI. Germline trimming cut 7 bases from V and 7 bases from J; bases unmatched to any gene: 6. The CDR3 sequence is 14 residues long. CDR3 protein: CASTWDRGGNEQFF. In DNA form, the CDR3 reads TGTGCCAGCACTTGGGACAGGGGGGGAAATGAGCAGTTCTTC.

V is TRBV4-2 and J is TRBJ1-4; TRBD1 might be the D (6 bases). The CDR3 is 15 amino acids. V dropped 0 bases and J dropped 6 bases, with 11 bases sitting between them. The germline V gene encodes CDR1 LGHNA and CDR2 YNFKEQ. The CDR3 loop reads CASSQDLGGDEKLFF. The CDR3 nucleotides are TGTGCCAGCAGCCAAGATTTGGGGGGCGATGAAAAACTGTTTTTT.

The chain uses TRBV7-2 and TRBJ1-1; D is unresolved. Germline V lookup: CDR1 SGHTA, CDR2 FQGNSA. V was pared by 2 bases and J by 4 bases, with 17 bases between. The CDR3 extends over 16 amino acids. The DNA for the CDR3 is TGTGCCAGCAGCTTAAAACTTACGGGGTTGGGCACTGAAGCTTTCTTT. Amino acid sequence: CASSLKLTGLGTEAFF.

The CDR3 region is CSASLLIGQYF. CDR3 DNA: TGCAGTGCTAGTCTGCTGATTGGGCAGTATTTT. The chain links TRBV20-1 to TRBJ2-3, with unresolved D. V was pared by 3 bases and J by 11 bases, with 12 bases between. Germline CDR1 reads DFQATT; CDR2 reads SNEGSKA (reference sequence). The CDR3 has 11 residues.

The CDR3, as DNA: TGTGCCATCAGTGAGTCGGACAGGTCGGGAACCTACGAGCAGTACTTC. It yields the protein CAISESDRSGTYEQYF. The V call is TRBV10-3, the J call TRBJ2-7, with 7 bases matching TRBD1. V gave up 0 bases and J gave up 2 bases; unmatched junction bases: 7. CDR1 and CDR2 from the germline V gene are ENHRY and SYGVKD. This CDR3 region has 16 residues.

V and J are TRBV5-1 and TRBJ2-5; 8 bases match TRBD1. Looked up from germline, CDR1 is SGHRS and CDR2 is YFSETQ. The CDR3 consists of 15 residues. V lost 0 bases to trimming and J lost 4 bases; unmatched junction nucleotides: 5. The CDR3 DNA reads as TGCGCCAGCAGCTTGGGGACAGGGCAGGGAGAGACCCAGTACTTC. Translated, it gives CASSLGTGQGETQYF.

This chain uses TRBV21-1 with TRBJ1-5. TRBV21-1 is assigned pseudogene status. This CDR3 spans 13 amino acids. CDR3 DNA sequence: TGTGCCACCTACCTCACGCGGAATCAGCCCCAGCATTTT. Translation: CATYLTRNQPQHF.

This chain links TRBV4-1 with TRBJ2-4; D may be TRBD2 (5 bases). Germline V CDR1 and CDR2: MGHRA, YSYEKL. This CDR3 region has 15 residues. Trimming took 0 bases from V and 3 from J, leaving 9 bases between them. CDR3: CASSQDRGVKNIQYF. The CDR3, as DNA: TGCGCCAGCAGCCAAGATCGGGGTGTCAAAAACATTCAGTACTTC.

The genes are TRBV5-1 and TRBJ1-1; D not resolved. The CDR3 runs to 15 residues. V lost 3 bases and J lost 2, with 14 bases in between. Germline values: CDR1 SGHRS, CDR2 YFSETQ. The CDR3 region has the DNA TGCGCCAGCAGCTCTGGCGGCGGGTTTAACACTGAAGCTTTCTTT. Protein product: CASSSGGGFNTEAFF.

The V call is TRBV2, the J call TRBJ1-3; the D gene is possibly TRBD1 (5 bases). The CDR3 length is 14 residues. The germline V and J ends were trimmed by 5 bases and 3 bases, with 11 bases remaining between them. Looked up from germline, CDR1 is SNHLY and CDR2 is FYNNEI. CDR3 region: CASSREGFGNTIYF. The CDR3, as DNA: TGTGCCAGCAGTCGAGAGGGGTTTGGAAACACCATATATTTT.

The CDR3 sequence is CASSTPGGSGNIQYF. In DNA form, the CDR3 reads TGTGCCAGTAGTACCCCCGGCGGGAGTGGAAACATTCAGTACTTC. The rearrangement uses TRBV19 and TRBJ2-4, with 7 positions matching TRBD2. The CDR3 length is 15 residues. Trimming took 4 bases from V and 6 from J; bases not matched to a gene: 9. Germline loops: CDR1 LNHDA, CDR2 SQIVND (reference sequence).

This sequence joins TRBV11-1 and TRBJ2-5, with TRBD2 identical over 12 bases. The V segment lost 1 base and the J segment 1 base; nucleotides outside the gene matches: 1. The CDR3 extends over 16 amino acids. The germline V gene encodes CDR1 SGHAT and CDR2 FQDESV (reference sequence). CDR3 in DNA: TGTGCCAGCAGCTTAGTGACTAGCGGGAGCCAAGAGACCCAGTACTTC. Protein product: CASSLVTSGSQETQYF.

The V and J genes are TRBV29-1 and TRBJ1-2; 12 nucleotides align to TRBD1. CDR3 length: 14 amino acids. Germline V gene lookup returns CDR1 SQVTM and CDR2 ANQGSEA. V dropped 7 bases and J dropped 8; count of bases not matched to a gene: 11. For the CDR3, the DNA is TGCAGCGGACTGGTCGGGACAGGGGGCTTGGGCTACACCTTC. The encoded protein is CSGLVGTGGLGYTF.

The rearrangement joins TRBV4-3 to TRBJ1-1; D is possibly TRBD1 (5 bases). From germline, CDR1 is LGHNA and CDR2 YSLEER. The CDR3 spans 14 residues. V was trimmed by 5 bases and J by 4 bases, leaving 14 bases between them. CDR3 sequence reads: CASSYYGGPTEAFF. CDR3 DNA sequence: TGCGCCAGCAGCTATTACGGGGGACCCACTGAAGCTTTCTTT.

The V and J genes are TRBV28 and TRBJ1-3; D ambiguous. V was shortened by 9 bases and J by 0 bases, with 12 bases between the two germline ends. Germline V CDR1 and CDR2: MDHEN, SYDVKM. This CDR3 is built from 14 residues. The CDR3 is CASLKRFSGNTIYF. Here the CDR3 DNA reads TGTGCCAGTCTGAAGAGGTTCTCTGGAAACACCATATATTTT.

This clone was seen more than once but under ten times. V usage is TRBV3-1 (or the pseudogene TRBV3-2) and J usage is TRBJ2-1, with 12 bases aligning to TRBD2. CDR1 and CDR2 from the germline V gene are LGHDT and YNNKEL (reference sequence). The length of the CDR3 is 16 residues. The V and J ends lost 4 bases and 7 bases, in that order; junction bases with no gene match: 8. In DNA, the CDR3 is TGTGCCAGCAGCCCTCTAGCGGGAGGGCCTCGGAATGAGCAGTTCTTC. Residues: CASSPLAGGPRNEQFF.